Shown below are 19 T cell receptor beta chains from a single sample sequenced in a study of blood T cell repertoires in COVID-19. Sequencing used immunoSEQ multiplex PCR; TCRdb keeps in-frame clones, though not all of them. Of a few hundred thousand clones in the sample, around 89% were seen once. Sequences were obtained from PBMCs or T cells enriched from blood (not recorded which). The origin of the receptors is a man in his forties who had recovered from COVID-19.

V usage is TRBV6-1 and J usage is TRBJ1-2; D might be TRBD1 (5 bases). Germline values: CDR1 MNHNS, CDR2 SASEGT. The CDR3 is made up of 13 amino acids. The V end was cut by 3 bases, the J end by 4 bases, with 9 bases between. DNA of the CDR3: TGTGCCAGCAGTGACACAGGACCCTATGGCTACACCTTC. Its translation: CASSDTGPYGYTF.

Only a few counts were recorded for this clone. Other DNA sequences in the sample encode the same CDR3. The rearrangement links TRBV5-1 to TRBJ2-7, with 14 bases that match TRBD2. Germline V gene sequence: CDR1 SGHRS, CDR2 YFSETQ. The CDR3 spans 15 residues. V trimming: 4 bases; J trimming: 3 bases; junction bases outside the gene matches: 3. In DNA, the CDR3 is TGCGCCAGCAGCCTGGGACTAGCGGGGGTCTACGAGCAGTACTTC. This translates into CASSLGLAGVYEQYF. The variable domain in full, with the rest retrieved from reference TRBV5-1 and TRBJ2-7, is KAGVTQTPRYLIKTRGQQVTLSCSPISGHRSVSWYQQTPGQGLQFLFEYFSETQRNKGNFPGRFSGRQFSNSRSEMNVSTLELGDSALYLCASSLGLAGVYEQYFGPGTRLTVT.

This chain links TRBV6-6 with TRBJ2-6; D possibly corresponds to TRBD1 (6 bases). Trimming stripped 6 bases from V and 0 bases from J, with 24 bases between. The CDR3 length is 20 residues. Germline values: CDR1 MNHNY, CDR2 SVGAGI (reference sequence). This CDR3 reads CASSLQPDRPFLSGANVLTF. The CDR3 DNA follows: TGTGCCAGCAGCCTACAACCTGACAGGCCGTTTCTCTCTGGGGCCAACGTCCTGACTTTC.

The chain is built from TRBV2 and TRBJ1-5, with 7 bases fitting TRBD1. From germline, CDR1 is SNHLY and CDR2 FYNNEI. Germline trimming cut 7 bases from V and 0 bases from J; bases unmatched to any gene: 3. The CDR3 length is 14 residues. DNA for the CDR3: TGTGCCAGCACTAGGGGGCGTAGCAATCAGCCCCAGCATTTT. The encoded protein is CASTRGRSNQPQHF.

The chain recombines TRBV4-1 with TRBJ2-7; TRBD1 matches 8 bases. The germline V gene has CDR1 MGHRA and CDR2 YSYEKL. The CDR3 spans 14 residues. Trimming took 0 bases from V and 7 from J; bases not matched to a gene: 5. CDR3 protein: CASSQDDRGGEQYF. For the CDR3, the DNA is TGCGCCAGCAGCCAAGATGACAGGGGTGGGGAGCAGTACTTC.

The V and J genes are TRBV11-2 and TRBJ2-5; 7 bases agree with TRBD2. This CDR3 has 14 residues. V dropped 1 base and J dropped 4; count of bases not matched to a gene: 3. Germline CDR1 is SGHAT and CDR2 is FQNNGV. For the CDR3, the DNA is TGTGCCAGCAGCTTAGCGGGAGGTCTAGAGACCCAGTACTTC. Protein: CASSLAGGLETQYF.

CDR3 loop: CASSLRTNNQPQHF. CDR3 DNA sequence: TGTGCCAGCAGTTTAAGAACTAACAATCAGCCCCAGCATTTT. This chain uses TRBV27 with TRBJ1-5; D unresolved. Germline V CDR1 and CDR2: MNHEY, SMNVEV (reference sequence). There are 14 residues in the CDR3. V was shortened by 2 bases and J by 3 bases, with 8 bases between the two germline ends.

This chain connects TRBV28 to TRBJ1-6, with D perhaps matching TRBD1 (5 bases). The CDR3 sequence is 13 residues long. V shed 4 bases and J shed 4 bases, with 5 bases lying between them. CDR1 and CDR2 (germline): MDHEN, SYDVKM. CDR3 loop: CASSSGYNSPLHF. The CDR3 coding sequence is TGTGCCAGCAGTTCAGGGTATAATTCACCCCTCCACTTT. Full variable domain (missing parts from reference TRBV28 and TRBJ1-6): DVKVTQSSRYLVKRTGEKVFLECVQDMDHENMFWYRQDPGLGLRLIYFSYDVKMKEKGDIPEGYSVSREKKERFSLILESASTNQTSMYLCASSSGYNSPLHFGNGTRLTVT.

The chain is built from TRBV6-1 and TRBJ2-2; TRBD2 matches at 9 bases. The CDR3 loop spans 18 amino acids. Germline V gene lookup returns CDR1 MNHNS and CDR2 SASEGT. V gave up 2 bases and J gave up 7 bases; unmatched junction bases: 14. CDR3 region: CASSESAAREGSGGELFF. CDR3 nucleotide sequence: TGTGCCAGCAGTGAAAGTGCTGCGCGGGAGGGCTCTGGCGGGGAGCTGTTTTTT.

The chain combines TRBV5-1 with TRBJ2-5; 8 bases match TRBD1. V dropped 3 bases and J dropped 1; count of bases not matched to a gene: 29. The CDR3 is 23 residues long. Germline loops: CDR1 SGHRS, CDR2 YFSETQ. CDR3 sequence: CASSSRKDQEAARDRLTQETQYF. CDR3 coding DNA: TGCGCCAGCAGCTCCCGAAAGGATCAAGAGGCCGCCCGGGACAGGCTAACCCAAGAGACCCAGTACTTC.

The rearrangement links TRBV10-1 to TRBJ1-1; D not resolved. The CDR3 contains 13 residues. CDR1 is WNHNN and CDR2 is SYGVQD in the germline V gene (reference sequence). V was shortened by 2 bases and J by 7 bases, with 11 bases between the two germline ends. The CDR3 nucleotides read TGCGCCAGCAGTGAGCATGTGACAAGTGAAGCTTTCTTT. Translation: CASSEHVTSEAFF.

V usage is TRBV12-5 and J usage is TRBJ2-2, with D possibly being TRBD2 (6 bases). The CDR3 runs to 15 residues. V dropped 7 bases and J dropped 5 bases, with 17 bases sitting between them. CDR1 and CDR2 from the germline V gene are LGHNT and FRNRAP. This CDR3 reads CASVGREVGTGELFF. CDR3 DNA: TGTGCTAGTGTTGGCAGGGAGGTAGGGACCGGGGAGCTGTTTTTT.

The chain employs TRBV27 and TRBJ2-7, with TRBD1 identical over 9 bases. V lost 5 bases to trimming and J lost 3 bases; unmatched junction nucleotides: 11. The germline CDR1 and CDR2 sequences are MNHEY and SMNVEV (reference sequence). This CDR3 has 16 amino acids. The DNA of the CDR3 is TGTGCCAGCAGTGCCAGACAGGGGGTGGGTTTCTACGAGCAGTACTTC. Its translation: CASSARQGVGFYEQYF.

The chain has TRBV5-8 and TRBJ1-2; 8 bases fit TRBD1. V dropped 5 bases and J dropped 6; count of bases not matched to a gene: 6. CDR3 length: 13 residues. Germline-derived CDR1 and CDR2 are SGHTS and YDEGEE. The CDR3 is CASRQTGAHGYTF. DNA of the CDR3: TGTGCCAGCAGACAGACAGGGGCTCATGGCTACACCTTC.

The chain uses TRBV6-5 and TRBJ2-7; a possible D gene is TRBD1 (6 bases). Germline assignment: CDR1 MNHEY and CDR2 SVGAGI. V lost 6 bases to trimming and J lost 6 bases, with 15 bases between them. The CDR3 length is 13 residues. The CDR3 region is CASRSIAGAEQYF. CDR3 sequence (DNA): TGTGCCAGCAGATCTATCGCAGGGGCCGAGCAGTACTTC.

This clone was seen only once. The CDR3 sequence is CASTLRGLNTGELFF. The CDR3 bases are TGTGCCAGCACCCTTAGGGGCCTTAACACCGGGGAGCTGTTTTTT. The J gene is TRBJ2-2, the V gene TRBV25-1, with a weak D call TRBD1 (5 bases). Germline V gene sequence: CDR1 MGHDK, CDR2 SYGVNS. Trimming stripped 7 bases from V and 2 bases from J, with 14 bases between. There are 15 residues in the CDR3.

The gene calls are TRBV9 and TRBJ2-7, with 10 nucleotides matching TRBD2. V shed 4 bases, J shed 2 bases, and the junction held 12 bases outside the gene matches. From germline, CDR1 is SGDLS and CDR2 YYNGEE. The CDR3 totals 17 residues. The CDR3 sequence is CASSPSPQSGRAYEQYF. In DNA, the CDR3 is TGTGCCAGCAGCCCCTCCCCCCAAAGCGGGAGGGCCTACGAGCAGTACTTC.

The rearrangement joins TRBV30 to TRBJ1-2, with 10 bases matching TRBD1. CDR1 and CDR2 (germline): GTSNPN, SVGIG (reference sequence). The CDR3 sequence is 14 residues long. Trimming cost V 2 bases and J 6 bases; bases outside gene matches: 6. The CDR3: CAWSFRQGADGYTF. Here the CDR3 DNA reads TGTGCCTGGAGTTTTAGACAGGGGGCAGATGGCTACACCTTC. The whole variable domain, remainder taken from reference TRBV30 and TRBJ1-2, is SQTIHQWPATLVQPVGSPLSLECTVEGTSNPNLYWYRQAAGRGLQLLFYSVGIGQISSEVPQNLSASRPQDRQFILSSKKLLLSDSGFYLCAWSFRQGADGYTFGSGTRLTVV.

V usage is TRBV5-1 and J usage is TRBJ1-1; TRBD1 is a possible D gene (6 bases). Trimming shortened V by 4 bases and J by 4 bases, and 23 bases separated the two germline ends. This CDR3 spans 17 amino acids. The V gene's germline CDR1 is SGHRS and CDR2 YFSETQ. CDR3 DNA sequence: TGCGCCAGCAGCCGGCACAGGGACGGGTCTAGCAGCACTGAAGCTTTCTTT. Amino acid sequence: CASSRHRDGSSSTEAFF.